The sample holds a few counts of the clone carrying this T cell receptor beta chain. Per germline, CDR1 LNHDA and CDR2 SQIVND (reference sequence). The V and J ends lost 4 bases and 7 bases, in that order; junction bases with no gene match: 4. The CDR3 has 12 residues. These data originate in a study of blood T cells in healthy people across ages. Caucasian individuals from Russia who were healthy and aged about 6 to 95 acted as donors. Primed by a sample-barcoded 5' primer and a J-beta primer mix, a second PCR proceeded for roughly 6 to 12 cycles. TCRdb fed the 5' RACE reads into MiXCR, producing one record per CDR3 protein. This sample has some 900,000 distinct CDR3 sequences; 25% to 30% occur once, and the top ten carry around 15%.

Sequenced sample: blood. This TCR was recovered from a woman of 80 years or more in good health. The rearrangement joins TRBV19 to TRBJ2-7, with 7 bases identical to TRBD1. The CDR3 DNA reads as TGTGCCAGTAGTAACCACAGGGGAGAGCAGTACTTC. Protein sequence: CASSNHRGEQYF.